Each of the 22 T cell receptor beta chains below was sequenced from the same sample in a study of healthy donors' naive CD4 and CD8 T cells. Each TCR library used around 500 ng of total RNA and a linear amplification protocol. Each CDR3 protein is one row after TCRdb ran MiXCR on the reads. The top ten hold less than 2.5% of the sample, which has about 180,000 distinct CDR3 sequences, around three quarters seen once. The specimen sequenced was naive CD4+ and CD8+ T cells sorted from blood, pooled from several donors. The receptors come from a pool of human donors in good health; the sample pools cells from several healthy donors.

The CDR3 nucleotides read TGCAGCGTTGGGGTAGCGGGGGACAATGAGCAGTTCTTC. Residues: CSVGVAGDNEQFF. The chain employs TRBV29-1 and TRBJ2-1; 9 nucleotides match TRBD2. The CDR3 runs to 13 residues. Germline trimming cut 4 bases from V and 5 bases from J; bases unmatched to any gene: 3. Looked up from germline, CDR1 is SQVTM and CDR2 is ANQGSEA.

The gene calls are TRBV19 and TRBJ1-3, with no clear D. This CDR3 comprises 13 residues. Germline V lookup: CDR1 LNHDA, CDR2 SQIVND (reference sequence). V was pared by 10 bases and J by 0 bases, with 10 bases between. In DNA, the CDR3 is TGTGCCACCGGACGGAGCTCTGGAAACACCATATATTTT. Translated: CATGRSSGNTIYF.

A single count supports this clonotype. The V call is TRBV7-8, the J call TRBJ2-7, with D unresolved. The CDR3 has 11 residues. V was trimmed by 4 bases and J by 7 bases, leaving 8 bases between them. CDR1 SGHVS and CDR2 FQNEAQ come from the germline V gene. This CDR3 reads CASSSLGEQYF. The CDR3, as DNA: TGTGCCAGCAGCTCCCTCGGGGAGCAGTACTTC.

The rearrangement uses TRBV6-2 or TRBV6-3 and TRBJ1-1; 8 nucleotides align to TRBD1. The length of the CDR3 is 14 residues. The germline V gene has CDR1 MNHEY and CDR2 SVGEGT. Trimming at V came to 2 bases and at J to 10 bases, leaving 9 bases not matched to a gene. The CDR3 region is CASSYVQGAIGAFF. DNA for the CDR3: TGTGCCAGCAGTTACGTTCAGGGGGCGATTGGAGCTTTCTTT.

The chain joins TRBV13 to TRBJ1-1; D is possibly TRBD1 (6 bases). Trimming took 6 bases from V and 5 from J, leaving 25 bases between them. CDR3 length: 17 amino acids. CDR1 and CDR2 (germline): PRHDT, FYEKMQ (reference sequence). CDR3 coding DNA: TGTGCCAGCAGTATACCGGGACATTCGACTGCGGGGACTGAAGCTTTCTTT. Protein: CASSIPGHSTAGTEAFF.

The sample holds a few counts of this clonotype. One junction end does not reproduce the germline sequence, and a read error may be involved. The CDR3: CSVEGDSIYGYTF. The CDR3 nucleotides are TGCAGCGTGGAAGGGGACTCAATCTATGGCTACACCTTC. V gene TRBV29-1 combines with J gene TRBJ1-2, with D tentatively TRBD1 (5 bases). CDR1 is SQVTM and CDR2 is ANQGSEA in the germline V gene. The CDR3 is made up of 13 amino acids.

This chain joins TRBV6-1 and TRBJ2-7; 12 nucleotides line up with TRBD1. CDR1 is MNHNS and CDR2 is SASEGT in the germline V gene. The CDR3 runs to 14 residues. The J segment lost 5 bases and the V segment lost 7 bases, leaving 6 bases of the junction unmatched. The CDR3 spells CASIRGQGAHEQYF. CDR3 sequence (DNA): TGTGCCAGCATACGGGGACAGGGGGCTCACGAGCAGTACTTC.

The chain couples TRBV18 to TRBJ2-1; 7 bases agree with TRBD2. Germline lookup yields CDR1 KGHSH and CDR2 LQKENI. J was trimmed by 5 bases and V by 4 bases; bases with no gene match: 8. This CDR3 comprises 15 residues. The CDR3 DNA reads as TGTGCCAGCTCACACGGACTAGAGAACCACAATGAGCAGTTCTTC. Translation: CASSHGLENHNEQFF.

The chain carries TRBV6-6 and TRBJ1-6; 9 bases align to TRBD1. CDR1 and CDR2 from the germline V gene are MNHNY and SVGAGI (reference sequence). There are 14 residues in the CDR3. V trimming: 5 bases; J trimming: 9 bases; junction bases outside the gene matches: 5. CDR3 in amino acids: CASSRDRDGSPLHF. The CDR3 coding sequence is TGTGCCAGCAGTCGGGACAGGGACGGTTCACCCCTCCACTTT.

This chain joins TRBV29-1 and TRBJ2-5; D perhaps matches TRBD2 (6 bases). Trimming took 3 bases from V and 2 from J, leaving 13 bases between them. Germline-derived CDR1 and CDR2 are SQVTM and ANQGSEA. This CDR3 region has 14 residues. CDR3 sequence reads: CSVDGGSRQETQYF. The DNA for the CDR3 is TGCAGCGTTGATGGAGGGAGTCGGCAAGAGACCCAGTACTTC.

V usage is TRBV6-5 and J usage is TRBJ2-7, with 9 bases fitting TRBD2. There are 15 residues in the CDR3. Germline CDR1 is MNHEY and CDR2 is SVGAGI. V was pared by 2 bases and J by 0 bases, with 2 bases of the junction left unmatched. CDR3 loop: CASSYLTSGSYEQYF. CDR3 bases: TGTGCCAGCAGTTACCTGACTAGCGGCTCCTACGAGCAGTACTTC.

The chain links TRBV5-5 to TRBJ1-1, with D possibly being TRBD1 (5 bases). This CDR3 region has 14 residues. The V end was cut by 2 bases, the J end by 1 base, with 9 bases between. Germline CDR1 and CDR2: SGHKS and YYEKEE (reference sequence). CDR3 protein: CASSFQRGNTEAFF. The CDR3 DNA sequence: TGTGCCAGCAGCTTCCAGAGGGGGAACACTGAAGCTTTCTTT.

This rearrangement joins TRBV19 to TRBJ2-7; tentatively, D is TRBD2 (5 bases). From germline, CDR1 is LNHDA and CDR2 SQIVND (reference sequence). The CDR3 totals 13 residues. Trimming cost V 9 bases and J 7 bases, with 19 bases left between them. CDR3 nucleotides: TGTGCCAGCGGCGGGCGGGCGTCGGGTGAGCAGTACTTC. Translation gives CASGGRASGEQYF.

The chain employs TRBV19 and TRBJ2-1, with D maybe TRBD2 (6 bases). Germline lookup yields CDR1 LNHDA and CDR2 SQIVND (reference sequence). Trimming shortened V by 8 bases and J by 5 bases, and 10 bases separated the two germline ends. This CDR3 contains 12 residues. CDR3 in amino acids: CASAGLNNEQFF. Here the CDR3 DNA reads TGTGCCAGTGCGGGACTGAACAATGAGCAGTTCTTC.

The J gene is TRBJ2-1, the V gene TRBV20-1; D possibly corresponds to TRBD2 (5 bases). CDR3 length: 11 amino acids. The ends were cut back, 7 bases at V and 5 bases at J, with 9 bases in the middle. From germline, CDR1 is DFQATT and CDR2 SNEGSKA (reference sequence). CDR3 protein: CSVDGNNEQFF. The CDR3, as DNA: TGCAGTGTCGACGGGAACAATGAGCAGTTCTTC.

V usage is TRBV5-6 and J usage is TRBJ2-1; D is unresolved. CDR1 and CDR2 from the germline V gene are SGHDT and YYEEEE. CDR3 size: 11 residues. The V gene lost 4 bases and the J gene lost 7 bases, with 6 bases spanning the gap. In nucleotides, the CDR3 is TGTGCCAGCAGCGCGTGGAATGAGCAGTTCTTC. This gives the protein CASSAWNEQFF.

The chain uses TRBV5-5 and TRBJ2-7; no clear D gene. Trimming took off 3 bases at V and 3 bases at J, with 7 bases between the two ends. The CDR3 totals 12 residues. Looked up from germline, CDR1 is SGHKS and CDR2 is YYEKEE (reference sequence). The CDR3 DNA reads as TGTGCCAGCAGCTCTCCTTTCTACGAGCAGTACTTC. Its protein product is CASSSPFYEQYF. The complete variable domain, with remaining parts taken from reference TRBV5-5 and TRBJ2-7, reads DAGVTQSPTHLIKTRGQQVTLRCSPISGHKSVSWYQQVLGQGPQFIFQYYEKEERGRGNFPDRFSARQFPNYSSELNVNALLLGDSALYLCASSSPFYEQYFGPGTRLTVT.

The rearrangement links TRBV5-6 to TRBJ2-1; D gene ambiguous. The CDR3 has 12 amino acids. Per germline, CDR1 SGHDT and CDR2 YYEEEE. V shed 2 bases and J shed 2 bases, with 2 bases lying between them. The CDR3 DNA reads as TGTGCCAGCAGCTTCCCCTACAATGAGCAGTTCTTC. Protein sequence: CASSFPYNEQFF.

The chain couples TRBV19 to TRBJ1-5; possible D gene TRBD1, 5 bases. The CDR3 sequence is 15 residues long. The germline V gene has CDR1 LNHDA and CDR2 SQIVND (reference sequence). Trimming took 3 bases from V and 3 from J, leaving 12 bases between them. CDR3 coding DNA: TGTGCCAGTAGTATTTCCGCGGACACCAATCAGCCCCAGCATTTT. Translation: CASSISADTNQPQHF.

The chain carries TRBV30 and TRBJ1-1, with 8 bases identical to TRBD1. CDR1 and CDR2 (germline): GTSNPN, SVGIG (reference sequence). With 2 bases clipped from V and 4 bases from J, the junction kept 3 bases outside the gene matches. This CDR3 comprises 13 residues. In DNA, the CDR3 is TGTGCCTGGAGTAGACAGGGGACCACTGAAGCTTTCTTT. Translation: CAWSRQGTTEAFF.

The chain couples TRBV6-2 or TRBV6-3 to TRBJ1-1; D not resolved. The germline CDR1 and CDR2 sequences are MNHEY and SVGEGT. Trimming left V 3 bases short and J 1 base short, with 9 bases between. This CDR3 has 14 residues. This CDR3 reads CASSYSPRNTEAFF. The CDR3 DNA reads as TGTGCCAGCAGTTATTCGCCCAGGAACACTGAAGCTTTCTTT.

The chain joins TRBV29-1 to TRBJ2-7, with D perhaps assigned TRBD1 or TRBD2 (5 bases each). CDR1 and CDR2 from the germline V gene are SQVTM and ANQGSEA. V was trimmed by 4 bases and J by 2 bases, leaving 6 bases between them. CDR3 size: 11 residues. CDR3 amino acids: CSVGDPYEQYF. The CDR3 DNA reads TGCAGCGTTGGGGACCCCTACGAGCAGTACTTC.